The clone carrying this TCR beta chain occurred many times. Its cognate antigen is unknown. TCRdb re-analysed the RT-PCR reads in MiXCR, keeping a single row per CDR3 protein. The table includes about 620,000 distinct CDR3 sequences, 12% detected once. V shed 6 bases and J 1 base; nucleotides not matched to a gene: 5. The CDR3 runs 15 residues. Per germline, CDR1 ENHRY and CDR2 SYGVKD. The record originates from a study of response to subunit inactivated influenza vaccine. Whole-study findings and limits: Each seasonal flu vaccination may recruit only limited new T cells, authors suggested.

The sequences come from PBMCs from blood, collected on the day of vaccination. The J gene is TRBJ2-3, the V gene TRBV10-3, with 9 bases lining up with TRBD2. This TCR derives from a man in his fifties or sixties who received an inactivated influenza vaccine. The CDR3 sequence is CAIRVAGVGTDTQYF. The CDR3 DNA reads as TGTGCCATCAGAGTAGCGGGAGTAGGCACAGATACGCAGTATTTT.